This T cell receptor (beta chain) was captured in a study of T cells in Graves' hyperthyroidism and ophthalmopathy. What was amplified from RNA transcripts were TCR beta CDR3 regions. With the HTBI primer set, the TCR CDR3 went through a first round of RT-PCR. TCRdb passed the multiplex PCR reads through MiXCR, listing each CDR3 protein once. The sample yields a few hundred thousand distinct CDR3 sequences, about 14% seen once. Whole-study results and caveats: Peripheral blood also featured most of the thyroid clonotypes expanded above 0.001.

V lost 0 bases, J lost 0 bases, and 7 bases lay in between. The CDR3 runs 15 residues. The V gene's germline CDR1 is SGHTA and CDR2 FQGNSA. This clonotype was counted at least ten times. The antigen is unknown. Clinical symptoms, serum thyroxine and TRAb, thyroid ultrasound and orbital computed tomography together formed the diagnostic basis. A roughly 10 ml volume of fresh peripheral blood provided the PBMCs. V gene TRBV7-2 combines with J gene TRBJ2-3; perhaps TRBD2 as D (6 bases). The origin of this receptor is a woman aged 30 to 39 with Graves' ophthalmopathy. Input material: blood. The CDR3 spells CASSLAGRSTDTQYF. The CDR3 DNA is TGTGCCAGCAGCTTAGCGGGGAGGAGCACAGATACGCAGTATTTT.